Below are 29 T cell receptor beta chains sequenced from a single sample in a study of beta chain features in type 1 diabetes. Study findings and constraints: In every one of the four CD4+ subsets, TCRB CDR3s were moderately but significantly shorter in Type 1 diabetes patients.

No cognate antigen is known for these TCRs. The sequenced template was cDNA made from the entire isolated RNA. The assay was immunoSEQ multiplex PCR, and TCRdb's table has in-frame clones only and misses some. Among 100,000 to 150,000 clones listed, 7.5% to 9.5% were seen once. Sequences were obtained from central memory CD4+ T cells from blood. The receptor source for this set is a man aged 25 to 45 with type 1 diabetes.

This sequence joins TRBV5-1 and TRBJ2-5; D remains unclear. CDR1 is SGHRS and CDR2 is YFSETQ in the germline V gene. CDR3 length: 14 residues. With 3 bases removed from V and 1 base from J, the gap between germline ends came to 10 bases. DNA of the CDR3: TGCGCCAGCAGCTCCGAGGATTTCCAAGAGACCCAGTACTTC. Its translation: CASSSEDFQETQYF.

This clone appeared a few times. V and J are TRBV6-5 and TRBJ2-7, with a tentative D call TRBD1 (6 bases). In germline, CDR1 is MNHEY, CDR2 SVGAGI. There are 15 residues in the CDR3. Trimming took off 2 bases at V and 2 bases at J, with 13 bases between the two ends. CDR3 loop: CASSYGGSLTYEQYF. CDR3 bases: TGTGCCAGCAGTTACGGGGGCAGCCTCACCTACGAGCAGTACTTC.

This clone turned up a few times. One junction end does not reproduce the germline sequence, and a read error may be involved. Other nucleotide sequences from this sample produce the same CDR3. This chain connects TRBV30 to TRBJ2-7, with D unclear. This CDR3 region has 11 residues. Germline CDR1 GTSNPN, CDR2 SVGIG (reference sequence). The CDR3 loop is CAWSVSDEQYF. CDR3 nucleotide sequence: TGTGCCTGGAGTGTCTCCGACGAGCAGTACTTC.

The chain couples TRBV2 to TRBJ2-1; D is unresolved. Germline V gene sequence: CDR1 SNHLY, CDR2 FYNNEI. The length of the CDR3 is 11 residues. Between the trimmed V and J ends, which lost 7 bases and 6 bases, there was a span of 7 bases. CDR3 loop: CASNPSNEQFF. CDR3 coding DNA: TGTGCCAGCAATCCCTCCAATGAGCAGTTCTTC.

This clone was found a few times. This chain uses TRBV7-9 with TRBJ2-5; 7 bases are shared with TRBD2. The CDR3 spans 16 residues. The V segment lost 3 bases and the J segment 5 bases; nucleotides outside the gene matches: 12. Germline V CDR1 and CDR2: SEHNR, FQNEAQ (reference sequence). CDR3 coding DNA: TGTGCCAGCAGCTTGTTCCCAGCGGGGTTGGGGGAGACCCAGTACTTC. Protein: CASSLFPAGLGETQYF.

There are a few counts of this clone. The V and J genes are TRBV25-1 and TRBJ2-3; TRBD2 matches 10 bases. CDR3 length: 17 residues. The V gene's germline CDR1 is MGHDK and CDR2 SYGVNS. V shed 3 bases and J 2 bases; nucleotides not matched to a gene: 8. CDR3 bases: TGTGCCAGCAGTGAGGGGCTAGCGGGGGAGAACACAGATACGCAGTATTTT. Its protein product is CASSEGLAGENTDTQYF. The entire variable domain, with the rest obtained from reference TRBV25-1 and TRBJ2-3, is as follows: EADIYQTPRYLVIGTGKKITLECSQTMGHDKMYWYQQDPGMELHLIHYSYGVNSTEKGDLSSESTVSRIRTEHFPLTLESARPSHTSQYLCASSEGLAGENTDTQYFGPGTRLTVL.

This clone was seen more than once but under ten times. The CDR3 loop is CATSRDKPKPQHF. The CDR3 DNA reads TGTGCCACCAGCAGAGACAAGCCCAAGCCCCAGCATTTT. The rearrangement joins TRBV15 to TRBJ1-5; D uncertain. Trimming left V 0 bases short and J 8 bases short, with 8 bases between. The CDR3 sequence is 13 residues long. Germline V lookup: CDR1 LNHNV, CDR2 YYDKDF (reference sequence).

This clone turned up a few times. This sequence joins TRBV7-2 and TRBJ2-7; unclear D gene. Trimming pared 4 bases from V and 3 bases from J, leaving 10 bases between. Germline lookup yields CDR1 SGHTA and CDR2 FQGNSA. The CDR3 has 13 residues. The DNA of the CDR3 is TGTGCCAGCAGCTCCGACAACCGCTACGAGCAGTACTTC. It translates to CASSSDNRYEQYF.

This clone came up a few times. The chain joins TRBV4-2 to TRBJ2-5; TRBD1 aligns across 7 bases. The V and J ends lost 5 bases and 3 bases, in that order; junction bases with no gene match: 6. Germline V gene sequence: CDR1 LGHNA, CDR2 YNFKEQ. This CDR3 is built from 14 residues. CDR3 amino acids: CASSSRTGKETQYF. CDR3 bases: TGTGCCAGCAGCTCCCGGACAGGCAAAGAGACCCAGTACTTC.

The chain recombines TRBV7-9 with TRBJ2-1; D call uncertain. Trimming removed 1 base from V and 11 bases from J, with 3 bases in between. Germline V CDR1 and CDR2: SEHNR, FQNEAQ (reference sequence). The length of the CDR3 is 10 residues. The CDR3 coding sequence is TGTGCCAGCAGCTTAGATAAGCAGTTCTTC. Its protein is CASSLDKQFF.

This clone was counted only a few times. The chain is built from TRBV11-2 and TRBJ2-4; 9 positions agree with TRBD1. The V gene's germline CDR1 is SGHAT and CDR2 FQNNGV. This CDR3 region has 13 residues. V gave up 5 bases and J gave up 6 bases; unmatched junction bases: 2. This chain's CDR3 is CASSPTGGNIQYF. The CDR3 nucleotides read TGTGCCAGCAGCCCGACAGGGGGAAACATTCAGTACTTC.

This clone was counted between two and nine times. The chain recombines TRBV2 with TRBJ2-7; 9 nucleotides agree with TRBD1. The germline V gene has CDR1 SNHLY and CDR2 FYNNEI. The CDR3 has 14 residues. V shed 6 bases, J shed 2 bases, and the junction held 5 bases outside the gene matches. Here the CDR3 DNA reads TGTGCCAGCAGCGGGACAGGGATCCCCTACGAGCAGTACTTC. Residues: CASSGTGIPYEQYF. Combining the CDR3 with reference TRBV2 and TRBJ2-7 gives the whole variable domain EPEVTQTPSHQVTQMGQEVILRCVPISNHLYFYWYRQILGQKVEFLVSFYNNEISEKSEIFDDQFSVERPDGSNFTLKIRSTKLEDSAMYFCASSGTGIPYEQYFGPGTRLTVT.

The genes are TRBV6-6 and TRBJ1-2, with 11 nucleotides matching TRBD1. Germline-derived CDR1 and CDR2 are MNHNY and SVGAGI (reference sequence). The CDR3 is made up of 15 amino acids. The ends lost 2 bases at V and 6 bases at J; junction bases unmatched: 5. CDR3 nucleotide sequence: TGTGCCAGCAGTTACCCGCCGGGACAGGGGGATGGCTACACCTTC. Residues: CASSYPPGQGDGYTF.

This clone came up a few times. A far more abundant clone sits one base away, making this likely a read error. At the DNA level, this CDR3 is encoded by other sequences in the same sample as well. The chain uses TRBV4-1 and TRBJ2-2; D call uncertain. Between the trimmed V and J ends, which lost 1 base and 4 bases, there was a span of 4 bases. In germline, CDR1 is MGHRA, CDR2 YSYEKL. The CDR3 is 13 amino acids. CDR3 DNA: TGCGCCAGCAGCCAAGTCAGCACCGGGGAGCTGTTTTTT. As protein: CASSQVSTGELFF.

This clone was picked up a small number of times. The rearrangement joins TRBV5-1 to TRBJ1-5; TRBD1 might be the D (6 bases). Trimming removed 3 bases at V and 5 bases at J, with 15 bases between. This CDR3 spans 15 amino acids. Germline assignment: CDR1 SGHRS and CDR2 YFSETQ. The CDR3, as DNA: TGCGCCAGCAGCTCCCAGGGGAATAGGGATCAGCCCCAGCATTTT. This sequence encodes CASSSQGNRDQPQHF.

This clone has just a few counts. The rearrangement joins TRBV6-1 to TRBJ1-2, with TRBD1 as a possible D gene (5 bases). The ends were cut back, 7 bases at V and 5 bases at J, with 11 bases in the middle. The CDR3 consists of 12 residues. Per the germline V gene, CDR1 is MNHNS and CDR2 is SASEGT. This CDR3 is CASTGATYGYTF. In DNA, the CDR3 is TGTGCCAGCACTGGGGCAACTTATGGCTACACCTTC.

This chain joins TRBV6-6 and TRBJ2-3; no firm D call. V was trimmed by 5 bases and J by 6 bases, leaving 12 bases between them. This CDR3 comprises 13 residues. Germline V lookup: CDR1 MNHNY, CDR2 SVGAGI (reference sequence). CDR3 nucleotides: TGTGCCAGCAGTCCCTCCGTATTGGATACGCAGTATTTT. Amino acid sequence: CASSPSVLDTQYF.

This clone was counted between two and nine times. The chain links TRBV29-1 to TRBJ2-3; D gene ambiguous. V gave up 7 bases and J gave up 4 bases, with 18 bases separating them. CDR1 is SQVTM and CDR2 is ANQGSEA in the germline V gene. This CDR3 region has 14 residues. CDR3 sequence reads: CSAALSNRADTQYF. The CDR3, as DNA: TGCAGCGCTGCGCTCTCAAACCGGGCAGATACGCAGTATTTT.

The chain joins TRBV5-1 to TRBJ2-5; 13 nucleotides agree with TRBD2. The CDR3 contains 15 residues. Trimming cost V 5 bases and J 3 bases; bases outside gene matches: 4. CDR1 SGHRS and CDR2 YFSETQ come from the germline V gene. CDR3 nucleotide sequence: TGCGCCAGCAGTATAGGACTAGCGGGAGAAGAGACCCAGTACTTC. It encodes CASSIGLAGEETQYF.

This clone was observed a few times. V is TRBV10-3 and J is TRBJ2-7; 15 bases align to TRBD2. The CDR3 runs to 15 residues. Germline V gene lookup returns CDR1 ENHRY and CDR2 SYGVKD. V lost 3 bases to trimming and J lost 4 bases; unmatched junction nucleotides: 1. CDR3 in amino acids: CAISDGLAGGYEQYF. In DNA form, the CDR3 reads TGTGCCATCAGTGATGGACTAGCGGGGGGGTACGAGCAGTACTTC.

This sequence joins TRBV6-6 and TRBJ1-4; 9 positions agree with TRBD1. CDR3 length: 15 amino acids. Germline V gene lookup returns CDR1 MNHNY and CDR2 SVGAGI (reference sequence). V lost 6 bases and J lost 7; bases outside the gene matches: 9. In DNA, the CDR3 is TGTGCCAGCAGGGAACCGGGACAGGGTCCTGAAAAACTGTTTTTT. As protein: CASREPGQGPEKLFF.

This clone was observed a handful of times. CDR3 amino acids: CASSARGPQETQYF. The CDR3 DNA reads as TGTGCCAGCAGCGCTAGGGGCCCCCAAGAGACCCAGTACTTC. The J gene is TRBJ2-5, the V gene TRBV4-2; TRBD1 might be the D (5 bases). V was cut by 5 bases and J by 1 base, with 11 bases left in between. The CDR3 length is 14 residues. CDR1 and CDR2 (germline): LGHNA, YNFKEQ.

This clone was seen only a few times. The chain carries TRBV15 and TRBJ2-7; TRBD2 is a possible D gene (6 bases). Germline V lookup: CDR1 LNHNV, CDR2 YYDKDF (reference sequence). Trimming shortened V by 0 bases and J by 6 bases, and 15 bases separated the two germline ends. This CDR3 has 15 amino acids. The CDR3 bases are TGTGCCACCAGCAGAGACCGGACTACAGAGCTCGAGCAGTACTTC. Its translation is CATSRDRTTELEQYF.

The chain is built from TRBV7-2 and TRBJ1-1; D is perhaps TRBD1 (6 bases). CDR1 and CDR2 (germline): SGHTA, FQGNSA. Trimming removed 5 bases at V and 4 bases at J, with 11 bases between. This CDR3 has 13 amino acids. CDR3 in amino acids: CASSRQVSTEAFF. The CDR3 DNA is TGTGCCAGCAGCCGACAGGTCTCCACTGAAGCTTTCTTT.

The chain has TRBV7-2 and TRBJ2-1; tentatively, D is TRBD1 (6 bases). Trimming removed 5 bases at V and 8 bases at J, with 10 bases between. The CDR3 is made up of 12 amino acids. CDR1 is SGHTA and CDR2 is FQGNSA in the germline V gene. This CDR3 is CASSRNRDEQFF. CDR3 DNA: TGTGCCAGCAGCCGAAACAGGGATGAGCAGTTCTTC.

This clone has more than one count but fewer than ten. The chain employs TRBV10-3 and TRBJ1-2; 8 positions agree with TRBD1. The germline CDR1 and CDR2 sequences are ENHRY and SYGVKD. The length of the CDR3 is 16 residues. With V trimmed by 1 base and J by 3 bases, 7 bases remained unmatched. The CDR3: CAISELRQGNHYGYTF. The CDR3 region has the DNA TGTGCCATCAGTGAGTTAAGACAGGGGAACCACTATGGCTACACCTTC.

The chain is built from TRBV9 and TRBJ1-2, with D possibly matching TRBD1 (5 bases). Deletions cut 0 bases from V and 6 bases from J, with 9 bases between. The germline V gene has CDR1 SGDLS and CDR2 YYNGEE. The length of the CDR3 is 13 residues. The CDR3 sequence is CASSVVAGHGYTF. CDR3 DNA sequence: TGTGCCAGCAGCGTAGTGGCGGGGCATGGCTACACCTTC. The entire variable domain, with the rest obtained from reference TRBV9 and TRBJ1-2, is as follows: DSGVTQTPKHLITATGQRVTLRCSPRSGDLSVYWYQQSLDQGLQFLIQYYNGEERAKGNILERFSAQQFPDLHSELNLSSLELGDSALYFCASSVVAGHGYTFGSGTRLTVV.

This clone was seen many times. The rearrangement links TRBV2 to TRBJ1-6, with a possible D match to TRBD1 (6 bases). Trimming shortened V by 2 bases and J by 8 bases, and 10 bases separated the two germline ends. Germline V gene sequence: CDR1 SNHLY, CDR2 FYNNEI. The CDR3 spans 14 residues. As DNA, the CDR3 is TGTGCCAGCAGTGAAATGACAGGCTATTCACCCCTCCACTTT. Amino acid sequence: CASSEMTGYSPLHF.

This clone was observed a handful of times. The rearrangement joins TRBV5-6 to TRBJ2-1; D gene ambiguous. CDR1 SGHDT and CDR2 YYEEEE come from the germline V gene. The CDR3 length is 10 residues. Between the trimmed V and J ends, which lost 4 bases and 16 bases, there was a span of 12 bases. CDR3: CASSPEALFF. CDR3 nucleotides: TGTGCCAGCAGCCCTGAAGCCCTTTTCTTC.